The 25 T cell receptor beta chains below were found in one sample sequenced in a study of cytomegalovirus exposure and HLA in healthy donors. The PCR employed 60 Vbeta primers together with 13 Jbeta primers. Clones were sequenced by immunoSEQ multiplex PCR, and TCRdb holds only the in-frame ones, with some missing. This repertoire shows under 75,000 clones, more than 80% found once; its top ten account for just under 2%. The specimen was PBMCs. The source of these receptors is a woman aged 30 to 39 in good health and CMV-seronegative.

The rearrangement uses TRBV7-3 and TRBJ2-1; 7 nucleotides line up with TRBD2. The CDR3 sequence is 16 residues long. Trimming removed 3 bases from V and 6 bases from J; junction bases left unmatched: 11. Germline V gene data show CDR1 as SGHTA and CDR2 as FQGTGA. CDR3 sequence (DNA): TGTGCCAGCAGCTTCGGGGGGAGCGCTTTGCGCAATGAGCAGTTCTTC. As protein: CASSFGGSALRNEQFF.

The genes are TRBV5-1 and TRBJ2-3; D uncertain. Per the germline V gene, CDR1 is SGHRS and CDR2 is YFSETQ. CDR3 length: 15 amino acids. V lost 5 bases to trimming and J lost 5 bases, with 18 bases between them. The CDR3 sequence: CASRSIPREEDTQYF. CDR3 coding DNA: TGCGCCAGCAGGTCAATCCCACGCGAGGAAGATACGCAGTATTTT.

V is TRBV11-3 and J is TRBJ1-4; 7 bases map to TRBD1. The germline V gene encodes CDR1 SGHNT and CDR2 YENEEA. The CDR3 covers 16 residues. V dropped 5 bases and J dropped 5; count of bases not matched to a gene: 11. This CDR3 is CASSLRTGPTNEKLFF. The DNA for the CDR3 is TGTGCCAGCAGCCTTCGGACAGGTCCTACGAATGAAAAACTGTTTTTT.

The chain carries TRBV5-1 and TRBJ1-1, with D unclear. CDR3 length: 17 amino acids. Germline values: CDR1 SGHRS, CDR2 YFSETQ. V lost 2 bases and J 3 bases, leaving 20 bases between the germline ends. In nucleotides, the CDR3 is TGCGCCAGCAGCTTCCGGGAGCTTGTCTTCGTCGACACTGAAGCTTTCTTT. Amino acids: CASSFRELVFVDTEAFF.

This CDR3 reads CASSSGWNTEAFF. The CDR3 bases are TGTGCCAGCAGTTCAGGGTGGAACACTGAAGCTTTCTTT. V is TRBV27 and J is TRBJ1-1, with D perhaps TRBD1 (5 bases). The CDR3 contains 13 residues. CDR1 is MNHEY and CDR2 is SMNVEV in the germline V gene (reference sequence). Deletions cut 4 bases from V and 1 base from J, with 7 bases between.

This clone has a single count. V is TRBV7-2 and J is TRBJ2-7, with a tentative D call TRBD1 (5 bases). The CDR3 extends over 13 amino acids. The germline V gene encodes CDR1 SGHTA and CDR2 FQGNSA. V was cut by 2 bases and J by 3 bases, with 8 bases left in between. The CDR3 sequence is CASSLNRNYEQYF. The DNA for the CDR3 is TGTGCCAGCAGCTTAAACAGGAACTACGAGCAGTACTTC.

The V and J genes are TRBV7-2 and TRBJ2-1; the D gene is possibly TRBD2 (6 bases). The germline V gene encodes CDR1 SGHTA and CDR2 FQGNSA. Deletions cut 2 bases from V and 6 bases from J, with 11 bases between. CDR3 length: 14 residues. CDR3 residues: CASSLFPGVNEQFF. The CDR3 DNA sequence: TGTGCCAGCAGCTTATTTCCGGGAGTCAATGAGCAGTTCTTC.

This chain joins TRBV7-9 and TRBJ2-3; D gene uncertain. Deletions cut 3 bases from V and 0 bases from J, with 7 bases between. The CDR3 has 14 amino acids. CDR1 is SEHNR and CDR2 is FQNEAQ in the germline V gene (reference sequence). As DNA, the CDR3 is TGTGCCAGCAGCTTCAGGCAGAGCACAGATACGCAGTATTTT. As protein: CASSFRQSTDTQYF.

The J gene is TRBJ2-5, the V gene TRBV27, with a possible D match to TRBD1 (6 bases). TRBJ2-7 matches the DNA end more closely, so the J call is doubtful. The CDR3 spans 14 residues. CDR1 MNHEY and CDR2 SMNVEV come from the germline V gene (reference sequence). For the CDR3, the DNA is TGTGCCAGCAGTTCAAGGACAGTTTCGTACGAGCAGTACTTC. It is translated as CASSSRTVSYEQYF.

This chain joins TRBV19 and TRBJ1-5; 8 bases line up with TRBD1. The CDR3 loop spans 18 amino acids. V lost 4 bases to trimming and J lost 1 base; unmatched junction nucleotides: 12. Per the germline V gene, CDR1 is LNHDA and CDR2 is SQIVND (reference sequence). This CDR3 reads CASSTPTGGGISNQPQHF. Written as DNA, the CDR3 is TGTGCCAGTAGTACCCCTACAGGGGGGGGTATAAGCAATCAGCCCCAGCATTTT.

This CDR3 is CASSLMVRQGSSYNEQFF. In DNA, the CDR3 is TGTGCCAGCAGCTTAATGGTTAGGCAGGGAAGCTCCTACAATGAGCAGTTCTTC. The V gene is TRBV13, the J gene TRBJ2-1; maybe TRBD1 (5 bases). The CDR3 has 18 residues. Germline-derived CDR1 and CDR2 are PRHDT and FYEKMQ (reference sequence). The V and J ends lost 2 bases and 0 bases respectively, with 17 bases between them.

This clone was observed a few times. The V call is TRBV7-6, the J call TRBJ2-7, with 8 bases aligning to TRBD2. Trimming removed 9 bases from V and 5 bases from J; junction bases left unmatched: 9. Germline values: CDR1 SGHVS, CDR2 FNYEAQ. This CDR3 is 13 amino acids long. The CDR3 protein is CASSGGAGDEQYF. DNA for the CDR3: TGTGCCAGTTCGGGGGGAGCGGGAGACGAGCAGTACTTC. Based on the CDR3 plus reference TRBV7-6 and TRBJ2-7, the full variable domain is GAGVSQSPRYKVTKRGQDVALRCDPISGHVSLYWYRQALGQGPEFLTYFNYEAQQDKSGLPNDRFSAERPEGSISTLTIQRTEQRDSAMYRCASSGGAGDEQYFGPGTRLTVT.

The chain is built from TRBV4-2 and TRBJ2-7, with D possibly being TRBD2 (5 bases). The germline V and J ends were trimmed by 4 bases and 7 bases, with 20 bases remaining between them. This CDR3 is built from 15 residues. Germline lookup yields CDR1 LGHNA and CDR2 YNFKEQ. CDR3 residues: CASSPMSGLSGEQYF. CDR3 in DNA: TGTGCCAGCAGCCCCATGTCGGGCTTGTCGGGAGAGCAGTACTTC.

In this sample, this clone turned up a few times. J is TRBJ1-1 and V is TRBV19; no clear D. Per germline, CDR1 LNHDA and CDR2 SQIVND (reference sequence). The CDR3 contains 12 residues. V lost 3 bases and J 4 bases, leaving 6 bases between the germline ends. For the CDR3, the DNA is TGTGCCAGTAGTATGGAGCGCACTGAAGCTTTCTTT. Its translation: CASSMERTEAFF.

The rearrangement links TRBV7-8 to TRBJ1-1; D uncertain. Germline V CDR1 and CDR2: SGHVS, FQNEAQ. This CDR3 is 12 amino acids long. Trimming took 2 bases from V and 11 from J, leaving 12 bases between them. The CDR3 DNA reads as TGTGCCAGCAGCTTAATGGAGGGAGGGGCTTTCTTT. Translating gives CASSLMEGGAFF.

V is TRBV7-2 and J is TRBJ1-1; 10 bases align to TRBD1. The germline V gene has CDR1 SGHTA and CDR2 FQGNSA. CDR3 length: 13 residues. The J segment lost 13 bases and the V segment lost 5 bases, leaving 10 bases of the junction unmatched. The CDR3 is CASSRDRGERDFF. In nucleotides, the CDR3 is TGTGCCAGCAGCCGGGACAGGGGCGAGAGGGATTTCTTT.

The rearrangement links TRBV7-3 to TRBJ2-3, with D possibly being TRBD1 (6 bases). There are 16 residues in the CDR3. V shed 2 bases and J shed 1 base, with 13 bases lying between them. From germline, CDR1 is SGHTA and CDR2 FQGTGA. The CDR3: CASSLGGLGGTDTQYF. The CDR3 DNA sequence: TGTGCCAGCAGCTTAGGGGGCTTAGGGGGCACAGATACGCAGTATTTT.

As to this clone: Other DNA sequences in the same sample also yield this CDR3. The chain uses TRBV11-3 and TRBJ2-7; 7 bases line up with TRBD2. The CDR3 extends over 13 amino acids. CDR1 is SGHNT, CDR2 YENEEA, per germline. V dropped 1 base and J dropped 5; count of bases not matched to a gene: 2. The CDR3 coding sequence is TGTGCCAGCAGCTTAGGCGGGAGAGACGAGCAGTACTTC. Translating it yields CASSLGGRDEQYF.

V is TRBV19 and J is TRBJ1-5; D remains unclear. The CDR3 runs 16 residues. V lost 0 bases to trimming and J lost 3 bases, with 12 bases between them. In germline, CDR1 is LNHDA, CDR2 SQIVND (reference sequence). CDR3: CASSIDPEQINQPQHF. Written as DNA, the CDR3 is TGTGCCAGTAGTATAGACCCCGAACAGATCAATCAGCCCCAGCATTTT.

This clone was detected only a few times. The CDR3: CASSDRAGGGDTQYF. The CDR3 coding sequence is TGTGCCAGCAGTGACCGAGCGGGAGGAGGAGATACGCAGTATTTT. This rearrangement joins TRBV6-4 to TRBJ2-3, with TRBD2 matching 9 bases. J gave up 5 bases and V 2 bases, and 5 bases lay outside the gene matches. Per germline, CDR1 MRHNA and CDR2 SNTAGT. CDR3 size: 15 residues.

The rearrangement uses TRBV7-9 and TRBJ2-1, with 12 positions matching TRBD2. CDR1 SEHNR and CDR2 FQNEAQ come from the germline V gene (reference sequence). This CDR3 comprises 18 residues. With V trimmed by 3 bases and J by 4 bases, 10 bases remained unmatched. CDR3: CASSFSDPTSGSYNEQFF. CDR3 bases: TGTGCCAGCAGCTTTTCGGACCCGACTAGCGGGAGTTACAATGAGCAGTTCTTC.

The chain recombines TRBV5-1 with TRBJ1-2, with 10 bases fitting TRBD1. The V and J ends lost 3 bases and 5 bases, in that order; junction bases with no gene match: 7. The CDR3 is 15 amino acids. Germline V gene data show CDR1 as SGHRS and CDR2 as YFSETQ. The CDR3 region is CASSYLGTGDYGYTF. The CDR3 DNA reads as TGCGCCAGCAGCTATTTAGGGACAGGGGATTATGGCTACACCTTC.

J is TRBJ1-5 and V is TRBV7-2, with TRBD1 as a possible D gene (5 bases). This CDR3 has 17 residues. V lost 3 bases, J lost 4 bases, and 19 bases lay in between. Germline assignment: CDR1 SGHTA and CDR2 FQGNSA. The CDR3 nucleotides read TGTGCCAGCAGCTTCGACAATGAAGGGGACTGGAATCAGCCCCAGCATTTT. Translation: CASSFDNEGDWNQPQHF. Filled out from reference TRBV7-2 and TRBJ1-5, the complete variable domain reads GAGVSQSPSNKVTEKGKDVELRCDPISGHTALYWYRQSLGQGLEFLIYFQGNSAPDKSGLPSDRFSAERTGGSVSTLTIQRTQQEDSAVYLCASSFDNEGDWNQPQHFGDGTRLSIL.

Remarks on this clone: Additional DNA sequences in this sample encode the identical CDR3. The chain carries TRBV5-1 and TRBJ2-3; TRBD1 aligns across 7 bases. Germline V gene lookup returns CDR1 SGHRS and CDR2 YFSETQ. The CDR3 length is 14 residues. Trimming took 4 bases from V and 2 from J; bases not matched to a gene: 4. DNA for the CDR3: TGCGCCAGCAGCCCGGGACAGCTCACAGATACGCAGTATTTT. It specifies CASSPGQLTDTQYF.

The genes are TRBV2 and TRBJ2-7; TRBD1 matches at 9 bases. This CDR3 contains 18 residues. CDR1 and CDR2 from the germline V gene are SNHLY and FYNNEI. V lost 5 bases, J lost 1 base, and 15 bases stayed unmatched. CDR3 sequence: CASSTGQGSYFQSYEQYF. CDR3 coding DNA: TGTGCCAGCAGTACGGGACAGGGTTCCTATTTTCAATCCTACGAGCAGTACTTC.